The TCR beta chain described here comes from a study of sequential checkpoint blockade in melanoma. The V gene lost 4 bases and the J gene lost 0 bases, with 7 bases spanning the gap. Germline CDR1 and CDR2: LNHDA and SQIVND (reference sequence). CDR3 length equals 13 residues. Treatment meaning: randomized to nivolumab then ipilimumab (arm A) or the reverse (arm B). Using immunoSEQ multiplex PCR, the repertoire was profiled, and TCRdb retains in-frame clones only, with some absent. The repertoire holds over 25,000 clones, with approximately 80% as singletons. This clone was found once. The sequencing used CD8+ T cells sorted from blood (inferred from file names), collected from a patient given nivolumab and ipilimumab in sequence. This sequence joins TRBV19 and TRBJ2-7; perhaps TRBD2 as D (5 bases). The source is a human donor with melanoma. CDR3 sequence: CASSKAGSYEQYF. The CDR3 DNA is TGTGCCAGTAGTAAGGCGGGCTCCTACGAGCAGTACTTC.